These T cell receptor beta chains were read from a single sample in a study of blood T cell repertoires in COVID-19. Generated by immunoSEQ multiplex PCR, the TCRdb table keeps only in-frame clones and is missing some. Of approximately 190,000 clones in the sample, about 81% are singletons; the top ten hold approximately 7.8%. Sequenced input: peripheral blood. Receptor source: a woman aged 60-75 years with COVID-19, enrolled during active disease. Each CDR3 is given with its conserved first and last residue. D genes are given only for firm matches. Some rows mark clone size as missing; the rest say once, few, many or name a class of expanded clone.

j_call d_call v_call cdr3_length clone_size cdr3_nt cdr3_aa
TRBJ2-3 . TRBV29-1 14 . TGCAGCGGGACACAGGGATCTAGCACAGATACGCAGTATTTT CSGTQGSSTDTQYF
TRBJ2-1 . TRBV30 12 . TGTGCCTGGAGATCATTAGCGGAGTTTTTGCTCTTC CAWRSLAEFLLF
TRBJ1-1 . TRBV15 14 . TGTGCCACCAGCAGAGATGTAGGGGGCACTGAAGCTTTCTTT CATSRDVGGTEAFF
TRBJ2-7 TRBD2 TRBV6-4 18 . TGTGCCAGCAGTGACGGGACTAGCGGGAGTCGGGGACCTTACGAGCAGTACTTC CASSDGTSGSRGPYEQYF
TRBJ1-4 . TRBV30 15 . TGTGCCTGGAGTACCCCAGGGGCCTTTGTAGGAAAACTGTTTTTT CAWSTPGAFVGKLFF
TRBJ2-2 TRBD1 TRBV19 15 . TGTGCCAGTAGTATAGCGACAGGGATCACCGGGGAGCTGTTTTTT CASSIATGITGELFF
TRBJ2-5 . TRBV28 13 . TGTGCCAGCAGTCCTTGGGGCCAGGAGACCCAGTACTTC CASSPWGQETQYF
TRBJ2-1 . TRBV7-6 12 . TGTGCCAGCAGCTTAAGGGGTGATGAGCAGTTCTTC CASSLRGDEQFF
TRBJ2-3 TRBD2 TRBV7-9 15 once TGTGCCAGCAGCCCGGGCAAAGGGTGGAGCGGGGGGCAGTATTTT CASSPGKGWSGGQYF
TRBJ1-2 . TRBV6-1 16 . TGTGCCAGCAGTGAAGGGGCTGCCTCAGGGATCTATGGCTACACCTTC CASSEGAASGIYGYTF
TRBJ1-5 . TRBV6-1 15 few TGTGCCAGCAGTGAAGAGGGGCTGCGCAATCAGCCCCAGCATTTT CASSEEGLRNQPQHF
TRBJ2-2 TRBD1 TRBV19 16 . TGTGCCAGTATCCTTGAGGGACAGGGGTACTCCGGGGAGCTGTTTTTT CASILEGQGYSGELFF
TRBJ1-5 . TRBV9 13 . TGTGCCAGCAGCGTCAGTCCCAATCAGCCCCAGCATTTT CASSVSPNQPQHF
TRBJ1-1 TRBD1 TRBV18 17 once TGTGCCAGCTCAACTCTCCGGGACAGGGGGCGAGACACTGAAGCTTTCTTT CASSTLRDRGRDTEAFF
TRBJ2-2 TRBD1 TRBV5-5 15 . TGTGCCAGCAGCTGGGAGACAGGGACCACCGGGGAGCTGTTTTTT CASSWETGTTGELFF
TRBJ1-6 . TRBV27 15 . TGTGCCAGCAGTTCCGTCGGGGGCTATAATTCACCCCTCCACTTT CASSSVGGYNSPLHF
TRBJ1-4 . TRBV27 14 . TGTGCCAGCAGTTTATCCGCCAGGGCCGAAAAACTGTTTTTT CASSLSARAEKLFF
TRBJ2-2 TRBD1 TRBV3-1/TRBV3-2 13 many TGTGCCAGCAGCGGACAGGGCGCCGGGGAGCTGTTTTTT CASSGQGAGELFF
TRBJ1-4 . TRBV28 17 . TGTGCCAGCAGGGCGACAGTTGGATATGCAACTAATGAAAAACTGTTTTTT CASRATVGYATNEKLFF
TRBJ1-1 TRBD1 TRBV5-1 14 . TGCGCCAGCAGCCAGGACAGGCTGAACACTGAAGCTTTCTTT CASSQDRLNTEAFF
TRBJ2-3 . TRBV3-1/TRBV3-2 12 . TGTGCCAGCAGCCAGGGCTTGGATACGCAGTATTTT CASSQGLDTQYF
TRBJ1-2 . TRBV10-3 14 . TGTGCCATCGGTGAGTCGGGCAGACCCTATGGCTACACCTTC CAIGESGRPYGYTF
TRBJ2-3 TRBD2 TRBV7-2 17 . TGTGCCAGCAGCCTGAGACTAGCGGGAGACGGGACAGATACGCAGTATTTT CASSLRLAGDGTDTQYF
TRBJ1-1 . TRBV6-1 13 . TGTGCCAGCAGTGAGTCGGTTAACACTGAAGCTTTCTTT CASSESVNTEAFF
TRBJ2-7 . TRBV6-5 11 . TGTGCCAGCAGTACTTTATACGAGCAGTACTTC CASSTLYEQYF
TRBJ1-2 . TRBV10-3 15 . TGTGCCATCAGTGATACATTGGGGGCCTTCACATCGGCAACCTTC CAISDTLGAFTSATF
TRBJ1-1 . TRBV6-6 16 . TGTGCCAGCAGTTACCCAAGACAGTCCGCGAACACTGAAGCTTTCTTT CASSYPRQSANTEAFF
TRBJ1-1 TRBD1 TRBV2 13 once TGTGCCAGCAGCGAGACAGGGAACTCTGAAGCTTTCTTT CASSETGNSEAFF
TRBJ2-5 . TRBV18 15 . TGTGCCAGCTCGATTAAGACAGGCTTACAAGAGACCCAGTACTTC CASSIKTGLQETQYF
TRBJ2-3 . TRBV20-1 11 . TGCAGTATCGGGGGTCCAGATACGCAGTATTTT CSIGGPDTQYF
TRBJ1-2 TRBD1 TRBV6-5 13 . TGTGCCAGCAGACTGGGACAGGTTCTCGACTACACCTTC CASRLGQVLDYTF